This T cell receptor (beta chain) was found in a study of OX40 agonist ivuxolimab in advanced cancers. In the study overall: Patients were given ivuxolimab, an antibody that agonizes OX40 (CD134). Partial responses occurred in Three dose-escalation patients, one with hepatocellular carcinoma and two with cutaneous melanoma.

Exclusion of a patient followed from autoimmune disease history or systemic immunosuppression. The V end was cut by 0 bases, the J end by 3 bases, with 11 bases between. Germline CDR1 and CDR2: LGHNA and YNFKEQ. CDR3 length: 15 amino acids. Some clones are missing from TCRdb's copy, which holds only in-frame ones; the method was immunoSEQ multiplex PCR. The repertoire consists of some 80,000 clones, with roughly 90% occurring once and the leading ten covering approximately 2.4%. The genes are TRBV4-2 and TRBJ1-2; D uncertain. The source of this sequence is an adult with an advanced solid tumor such as melanoma, head and neck, liver or kidney cancer. The sample consisted of CD4+ or CD8+ T cells sorted from blood, taken in a trial of the OX40 agonist ivuxolimab. The CDR3 is CASSQDKNGYYGYTF. The CDR3 DNA follows: TGTGCCAGCAGCCAAGATAAAAACGGCTACTATGGCTACACCTTC.